The 28 T cell receptor beta chains in this list originate from one sample, sequenced in a study of graft-versus-host responses after intestinal transplantation. Their antigens are not known. The table came from immunoSEQ multiplex PCR; TCRdb's copy has only in-frame clones and leaves some out. The sample holds 100,000 or so clones, more than 85% seen once. The starting material was unstimulated CD8+ T cells sorted from spleen or lymph node cells, obtained before intestinal transplant. The receptors come from a human donor who received an intestinal transplant.

The V and J genes are TRBV11-3 and TRBJ1-3; TRBD1 is a possible D gene (6 bases). The CDR3 is 15 residues long. Trimming stripped 5 bases from V and 2 bases from J, with 13 bases between. Per the germline V gene, CDR1 is SGHNT and CDR2 is YENEEA. The chain's CDR3 is CASSPSGGPGNTIYF. CDR3 DNA sequence: TGTGCCAGCAGCCCCTCCGGGGGGCCTGGAAACACCATATATTTT. Supplemented by reference TRBV11-3 and TRBJ1-3, the full variable domain reads EAGVVQSPRYKIIEKKQPVAFWCNPISGHNTLYWYLQNLGQGPELLIRYENEEAVDDSQLPKDRFSAERLKGVDSTLKIQPAELGDSAVYLCASSPSGGPGNTIYFGEGSWLTVV.

This sequence joins TRBV9 and TRBJ2-5; 12 nucleotides line up with TRBD2. Germline trimming cut 4 bases from V and 4 bases from J; bases unmatched to any gene: 5. CDR1 SGDLS and CDR2 YYNGEE come from the germline V gene. This CDR3 region has 15 residues. The CDR3 region is CASSPSGGAGETQYF. CDR3 in DNA: TGTGCCAGCAGCCCTAGCGGGGGGGCCGGAGAGACCCAGTACTTC.

The chain uses TRBV27 and TRBJ1-6; 8 positions agree with TRBD1. Germline CDR1 reads MNHEY; CDR2 reads SMNVEV (reference sequence). The CDR3 loop spans 15 amino acids. Losses at the gene ends were 6 bases for V and 4 bases for J; bases not matched to a gene: 5. CDR3 DNA sequence: TGTGCCAGCAGACCGGACAGGGAATATAATTCACCCCTCCACTTT. Protein sequence: CASRPDREYNSPLHF.

This clone showed up just a few times. The rearrangement uses TRBV4-3 and TRBJ2-1; D is ambiguous. V was cut by 0 bases and J by 5 bases, with 11 bases left in between. The germline gives CDR1 LGHNA, CDR2 YSLEER. CDR3 length equals 15 residues. The CDR3 is CASSQDGPSDNEQFF. CDR3 nucleotides: TGCGCCAGCAGCCAAGATGGCCCTTCTGACAATGAGCAGTTCTTC.

This chain uses TRBV7-2 with TRBJ1-1, with TRBD1 matching 7 bases. The CDR3 extends over 17 amino acids. The J segment lost 0 bases and the V segment lost 2 bases, leaving 9 bases of the junction unmatched. Germline values: CDR1 SGHTA, CDR2 FQGNSA. The CDR3: CASSLSSTGRMNTEAFF. DNA for the CDR3: TGTGCCAGCAGCTTATCCTCGACAGGGCGCATGAACACTGAAGCTTTCTTT. The full variable domain, completed using reference TRBV7-2 and TRBJ1-1, is GAGVSQSPSNKVTEKGKDVELRCDPISGHTALYWYRQSLGQGLEFLIYFQGNSAPDKSGLPSDRFSAERTGGSVSTLTIQRTQQEDSAVYLCASSLSSTGRMNTEAFFGQGTRLTVV.

V usage is TRBV5-1 and J usage is TRBJ2-1, with 8 bases matching TRBD1. This CDR3 has 15 residues. V shed 4 bases, J shed 3 bases, and the junction held 6 bases outside the gene matches. Germline values: CDR1 SGHRS, CDR2 YFSETQ. The chain's CDR3 is CASSMDRDYYNEQFF. CDR3 DNA sequence: TGCGCCAGCAGCATGGACAGGGATTACTACAATGAGCAGTTCTTC.

The chain uses TRBV4-2 and TRBJ1-1; 9 bases agree with TRBD1. This CDR3 comprises 13 residues. The germline V gene has CDR1 LGHNA and CDR2 YNFKEQ. Germline trimming cut 1 base from V and 11 bases from J; bases unmatched to any gene: 5. The CDR3 DNA is TGTGCCAGCAGCCAAGGGGGGGGACAGGGCGCTTTCTTT. Encoded protein: CASSQGGGQGAFF.

The CDR3, as DNA: TGTGCCAGCAGCTTGGTATACGGCTACGAGCAGTACTTC. It is translated as CASSLVYGYEQYF. The chain combines TRBV5-5 with TRBJ2-7; no clear D. V lost 0 bases to trimming and J lost 3 bases, with 7 bases between them. CDR1 is SGHKS, CDR2 YYEKEE, per germline (reference sequence). This CDR3 has 13 amino acids. Filled out from reference TRBV5-5 and TRBJ2-7, the complete variable domain reads DAGVTQSPTHLIKTRGQQVTLRCSPISGHKSVSWYQQVLGQGPQFIFQYYEKEERGRGNFPDRFSARQFPNYSSELNVNALLLGDSALYLCASSLVYGYEQYFGPGTRLTVT.

CDR3 in amino acids: CASSVGGGQGTPGNTIYF. The DNA of the CDR3 is TGTGCCAGCAGCGTAGGCGGGGGACAGGGGACCCCTGGAAACACCATATATTTT. The chain joins TRBV9 to TRBJ1-3; 10 bases are shared with TRBD1. The V gene end was trimmed by 0 bases and the J gene end by 2 bases; junction bases not matched to a gene: 8. The V gene's germline CDR1 is SGDLS and CDR2 YYNGEE. This CDR3 is built from 18 residues.

This chain uses TRBV4-1 with TRBJ2-7, with 11 bases lining up with TRBD1. CDR3 length: 15 amino acids. The germline gives CDR1 MGHRA, CDR2 YSYEKL. V dropped 3 bases and J dropped 4; count of bases not matched to a gene: 5. In DNA form, the CDR3 reads TGCGCCAGCAGCCATAACCGGGACAGGGGGTACGAGCAGTACTTC. It codes for CASSHNRDRGYEQYF.

In nucleotides, the CDR3 is TGCGCCAGCAGCCAAGATGCGGCGGGGATTTCAGATACGCAGTATTTT. It yields the protein CASSQDAAGISDTQYF. V and J are TRBV4-3 and TRBJ2-3; possibly TRBD2 for D (6 bases). From germline, CDR1 is LGHNA and CDR2 YSLEER. V was trimmed by 0 bases and J by 4 bases, leaving 14 bases between them. The CDR3 length is 16 residues.

The V and J genes are TRBV2 and TRBJ2-3; 8 bases fit TRBD2. The CDR3 runs 17 residues. V lost 3 bases to trimming and J lost 4 bases; unmatched junction nucleotides: 12. Germline CDR1 is SNHLY and CDR2 is FYNNEI. The CDR3 is CASSDSIGGAVADTQYF. The CDR3 DNA reads as TGTGCCAGCAGTGATTCTATCGGGGGGGCGGTGGCAGATACGCAGTATTTT.

The genes are TRBV4-3 and TRBJ1-1, with D possibly TRBD1 on 6 matching bases. Per the germline V gene, CDR1 is LGHNA and CDR2 is YSLEER. V dropped 0 bases and J dropped 5 bases, with 16 bases sitting between them. CDR3 length equals 16 residues. For the CDR3, the DNA is TGCGCCAGCAGCCAAGAAAGACCCAAGGGGGTAACTGAAGCTTTCTTT. Protein sequence: CASSQERPKGVTEAFF.

The chain uses TRBV15 and TRBJ2-7, with 10 bases identical to TRBD2. Germline V gene data show CDR1 as LNHNV and CDR2 as YYDKDF (reference sequence). The CDR3 length is 15 residues. The V and J ends lost 3 bases and 4 bases, in that order; junction bases with no gene match: 6. The CDR3 spells CATSRVSGGVYEQYF. For the CDR3, the DNA is TGTGCCACCAGCAGGGTCAGCGGGGGGGTTTACGAGCAGTACTTC.

This chain links TRBV11-2 with TRBJ2-1; no definite D call. V was clipped by 5 bases and J by 0 bases, with 11 bases between them. Germline loops: CDR1 SGHAT, CDR2 FQNNGV. The CDR3 is 15 residues long. The CDR3 nucleotides are TGTGCCAGCAGCCCCGAGGCTAGCTCCTACAATGAGCAGTTCTTC. Protein product: CASSPEASSYNEQFF.

The chain uses TRBV30 and TRBJ2-3; 7 nucleotides align to TRBD1. Germline V gene sequence: CDR1 GTSNPN, CDR2 SVGIG (reference sequence). This CDR3 is 15 amino acids long. Trimming cost V 5 bases and J 6 bases; bases outside gene matches: 14. CDR3 residues: CAWGPGQSLRDTQYF. Written as DNA, the CDR3 is TGTGCCTGGGGGCCGGGACAGTCACTCCGGGATACGCAGTATTTT.

This chain uses TRBV6-1 with TRBJ2-7; D is possibly TRBD2 (7 bases). Trimming took off 2 bases at V and 3 bases at J, with 14 bases between the two ends. CDR1 MNHNS and CDR2 SASEGT come from the germline V gene. This CDR3 has 15 residues. CDR3 amino acids: CASSEPQGGGYEQYF. CDR3 DNA sequence: TGTGCCAGCAGTGAACCCCAGGGAGGGGGCTACGAGCAGTACTTC.

The genes are TRBV10-1 and TRBJ2-7, with 10 bases fitting TRBD1. V was pared by 2 bases and J by 7 bases, with 11 bases of the junction left unmatched. The CDR3 loop spans 16 amino acids. Looked up from germline, CDR1 is WNHNN and CDR2 is SYGVQD (reference sequence). The CDR3 sequence: CASSEATGTGDREQYF. The CDR3 DNA is TGCGCCAGCAGTGAGGCGACCGGGACAGGGGATAGAGAGCAGTACTTC.

In DNA form, the CDR3 reads TGTGCCAGCAGCCAAGACTTACTAGCGGGGTTTACCTACAATGAGCAGTTCTTC. It translates to CASSQDLLAGFTYNEQFF. The V and J genes are TRBV14 and TRBJ2-1; 10 nucleotides agree with TRBD2. V lost 0 bases to trimming and J lost 2 bases; unmatched junction nucleotides: 7. The CDR3 has 18 amino acids. Germline V gene lookup returns CDR1 SGHDN and CDR2 FVKESK.

The CDR3 region has the DNA TGTGCCAGCGGACTGAACAAAAACATTCAGTACTTC. Translation gives CASGLNKNIQYF. The chain joins TRBV27 to TRBJ2-4, with D perhaps TRBD2 (5 bases). Germline V gene data show CDR1 as MNHEY and CDR2 as SMNVEV (reference sequence). The CDR3 has 12 residues. The germline V and J ends were trimmed by 8 bases and 3 bases, with 8 bases remaining between them.

This chain uses TRBV7-6 with TRBJ2-7, with 8 positions matching TRBD1. V dropped 5 bases and J dropped 3; count of bases not matched to a gene: 3. CDR3 length: 13 residues. CDR1 and CDR2 (germline): SGHVS, FNYEAQ. The CDR3 is CASSPGGYYEQYF. In nucleotides, the CDR3 is TGTGCCAGCAGCCCAGGGGGCTACTACGAGCAGTACTTC.

This clone was recorded only once. This rearrangement joins TRBV18 to TRBJ1-5, with D unclear. CDR3 size: 14 residues. Trimming removed 4 bases from V and 0 bases from J, with 7 bases in between. Looked up from germline, CDR1 is KGHSH and CDR2 is LQKENI. The DNA of the CDR3 is TGTGCCAGCTCACACCAGTATAGCAATCAGCCCCAGCATTTT. The encoded protein is CASSHQYSNQPQHF.

J is TRBJ1-1 and V is TRBV9, with 10 bases matching TRBD1. Unmatched junction bases numbered 0, after V lost 0 bases and J lost 4 bases. The CDR3 sequence is 14 residues long. The germline CDR1 and CDR2 sequences are SGDLS and YYNGEE. CDR3 DNA sequence: TGTGCCAGCAGCGTAGGGACAGGGGGCACTGAAGCTTTCTTT. It yields the protein CASSVGTGGTEAFF.

CDR3 region: CASSLDRSPGNTIYF. Here the CDR3 DNA reads TGTGCCAGCAGCTTAGACCGAAGCCCTGGAAACACCATATATTTT. The V and J genes are TRBV7-9 and TRBJ1-3; D is uncertain. The V gene's germline CDR1 is SEHNR and CDR2 FQNEAQ (reference sequence). Between the trimmed V and J ends, which lost 1 base and 2 bases, there was a span of 9 bases. The length of the CDR3 is 15 residues.

This clone was detected a few times. The junction differs from germline at one of its ends, possibly a read error. The V and J genes are TRBV10-3 and TRBJ1-5, with TRBD1 identical over 8 bases. Germline-derived CDR1 and CDR2 are ENHRY and SYGVKD. CDR3 length: 13 amino acids. The CDR3 coding sequence is TGTGCAATCAGGGGACAGGGCAATCAGCCCCAGCATTTT. It yields the protein CAIRGQGNQPQHF.

This chain connects TRBV4-3 to TRBJ1-5, with D perhaps matching TRBD1 (6 bases). The CDR3 length is 16 residues. From germline, CDR1 is LGHNA and CDR2 YSLEER. Trimming removed 0 bases at V and 7 bases at J, with 16 bases between. DNA for the CDR3: TGCGCCAGCAGCCAAGACGGGGGGCCGCCCAGGCAGCCCCAGCATTTT. Amino acid sequence: CASSQDGGPPRQPQHF.

V and J are TRBV29-1 and TRBJ2-7; possible D gene TRBD2, 6 bases. Germline loops: CDR1 SQVTM, CDR2 ANQGSEA. V was shortened by 1 base and J by 0 bases, with 7 bases between the two germline ends. There are 13 residues in the CDR3. The CDR3 DNA reads TGCAGCGTTGAAGGGGGGGACTCCTACGAGCAGTACTTC. Translation gives CSVEGGDSYEQYF.

V is TRBV27 and J is TRBJ1-5; D ambiguous. The CDR3 runs to 14 residues. CDR1 and CDR2 (germline): MNHEY, SMNVEV (reference sequence). V was pared by 4 bases and J by 3 bases, with 10 bases between. The CDR3 bases are TGTGCCAGCAGTTCTGAGGGCTACAATCAGCCCCAGCATTTT. This gives the protein CASSSEGYNQPQHF.